This paragraph covers one T cell receptor beta chain sequence. Its specificity is not known. The germline V gene has CDR1 SNHLY and CDR2 FYNNEI. The V end lost 4 bases, the J end lost 4 bases, and 10 bases lay between the germline ends. The length of the CDR3 is 13 residues. 5'RACE primed from the constant segment yielded TCR alpha and TCR beta cDNA libraries bearing sample barcodes and UMIs. TCRdb reprocessed the 5' RACE reads via MiXCR and lists one record per CDR3 protein. Of about 400,000 distinct CDR3 sequences listed, about a quarter are singletons. The sample comes from a study of T-cell memory formation after mild COVID-19. Study-wide background: TCR clusters largely stayed donor specific.

Overall study findings and caveats: Contracting CD4+ clones were located mainly in CM and EM, and CD8+ clones in EMRA.

Sequencing input: PBMCs or a T cell subset sorted from them (not recorded which). The J gene is TRBJ2-5, the V gene TRBV2; D remains unclear. This clonotype originated in an adult woman who had mild COVID-19 (a few samples of this study predate the infection). Cell type and time point are not known. Here the CDR3 reads CASSAVRSETQYF. In nucleotides, the CDR3 is TGTGCCAGCAGTGCGGTCAGGTCAGAGACCCAGTACTTC.